The rows below give T cell receptor beta chains drawn from one sample of a study of T cells in Graves' hyperthyroidism and ophthalmopathy. TCRdb passed the multiplex PCR reads through MiXCR, listing each CDR3 protein once. Here the sample spans about 520,000 distinct CDR3 sequences, approximately 25% being singletons. The specimen was blood. The origin of the receptors is a woman aged 25 to 39 with Graves' ophthalmopathy. CDR3s include the opening cysteine and the closing phenylalanine or tryptophan. The size of a clone is reported for some rows only, either as once, few or many, or as a class for expanded clones.

j_gene	v_gene	abundance	len	CDR3aa
TRBJ2-7	TRBV12-3/TRBV12-4	many	15	CASSLRGGGTYEQYF
TRBJ1-2	TRBV11-2	-	15	CASSLDRGEIYGYTF
TRBJ2-2	TRBV28	many	14	CASRMTLLTGELFF
TRBJ2-5	TRBV5-1	few	14	CASMASGAGETQYF
TRBJ2-1	TRBV27	few	14	CASSLSMDYNEQFF
TRBJ1-6	TRBV12-3/TRBV12-4	few	14	CASSGGGGYSPLHF
TRBJ1-1	TRBV12-3/TRBV12-4	-	14	CASSFAAITTEAFF
TRBJ2-5	TRBV15	few	15	CATTPSGGQQETQYF
TRBJ1-1	TRBV7-3	many	13	CASSLGGGAEAFF
TRBJ1-5	TRBV18	-	16	CASSPLTLGPGQPQHF
TRBJ1-1	TRBV12-3/TRBV12-4	many	14	CASRPGQAGREAFF
TRBJ2-7	TRBV7-8	many	13	CASSFRGEDEQYF
TRBJ1-2	TRBV7-9	-	14	CASSLIGERYGYTF
TRBJ2-7	TRBV20-1	-	16	CSAGFRDRVSSVEQYF
TRBJ2-7	TRBV12-3/TRBV12-4	-	15	CASSPPPGSDYEQYF
TRBJ1-2	TRBV28	-	16	CASTLLLSAGNYGYTF
TRBJ2-7	TRBV6-5	many	13	CASRAERYHEQYF
TRBJ1-1	TRBV20-1	many	14	CSAPSGGSITEAFF
TRBJ2-7	TRBV11-1	many	16	CASSLARNPPSYEQYF
TRBJ1-5	TRBV6-6	many	12	CAPSCGYQPQHF
TRBJ2-2	TRBV28	many	16	CASSRNSWTSGGELFF
TRBJ1-2	TRBV6-2/TRBV6-3	many	15	CASSYSETGNYGYTF